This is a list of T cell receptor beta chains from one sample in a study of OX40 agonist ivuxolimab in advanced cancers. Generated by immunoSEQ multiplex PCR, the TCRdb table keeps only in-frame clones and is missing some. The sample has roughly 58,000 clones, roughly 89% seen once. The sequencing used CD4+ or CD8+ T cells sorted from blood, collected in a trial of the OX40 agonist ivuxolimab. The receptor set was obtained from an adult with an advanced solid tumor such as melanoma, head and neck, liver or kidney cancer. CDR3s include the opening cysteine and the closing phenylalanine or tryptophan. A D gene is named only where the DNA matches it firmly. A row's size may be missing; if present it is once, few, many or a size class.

TGTGCCAGCAGCTCGGACCCCAGGGCCAACGTCCTGACTTTC	CASSSDPRANVLTF	.	TRBV11-2	TRBJ2-6	.
TGTGCCAGCAGTTTAGAGAGGGGGGAGGTGTCGAAGCAGTACTTC	CASSLERGEVSKQYF	once	TRBV27	TRBJ2-7	.
TGTGCCGGACAGGGCGCGAACACCGGGGAGCTGTTTTTT	CAGQGANTGELFF	once	TRBV28	TRBJ2-2	TRBD1
TGTGCCATCAACGACGGTGTCAGCCCCACTGAAGCTTTCTTT	CAINDGVSPTEAFF	.	TRBV10-3	TRBJ1-1	.
TGTGCCAGCAGTGGACAGGGAGCCTACGAGCAGTACTTC	CASSGQGAYEQYF	.	TRBV2	TRBJ2-7	TRBD1
TGCGCCAGCAGTATTTGGGGGGGCGCCAACTATGGCTACACCTTC	CASSIWGGANYGYTF	.	TRBV5-1	TRBJ1-2	.
TGCAGCGTTGAGGGGGGGATCGGGGCCGCCTCCTACAATGAGCAGTTCTTC	CSVEGGIGAASYNEQFF	.	TRBV29-1	TRBJ2-1	TRBD2
TGTGCCAGCAAAATTAGCGGGGGGGCTCCCGGGGAGCTGTTTTTT	CASKISGGAPGELFF	.	TRBV4-2	TRBJ2-2	TRBD2
TGTGCCAGCAGCGGAAAGAACAGGGGAGTAGGCTATGGCTACACCTTC	CASSGKNRGVGYGYTF	.	TRBV7-2	TRBJ1-2	TRBD1
TGTGCCAGCAGCTTGTCGGGACAGGGGAACTATGGCTACACCTTC	CASSLSGQGNYGYTF	.	TRBV7-9	TRBJ1-2	TRBD1
TGTGCCAGCAGCTTGGCCGAGACAGGGTATGGCTACACCTTC	CASSLAETGYGYTF	.	TRBV5-5	TRBJ1-2	TRBD1
TGTGCCAGCAGCCGGACAGCAAATAGCAATCAGCCCCAGCATTTT	CASSRTANSNQPQHF	.	TRBV2	TRBJ1-5	.
TGCGCCAGCAGCACGACTGGGAGGGAGACCCAGTACTTC	CASSTTGRETQYF	.	TRBV5-1	TRBJ2-5	.
TGTGCCAGCAGCTTAGCGGCCTACAATGAGCAGTTCTTC	CASSLAAYNEQFF	.	TRBV7-9	TRBJ2-1	.
TGCGCCAGCAGCCAAGGACAGGGAAGGGAGACCCAGTACTTC	CASSQGQGRETQYF	.	TRBV5-1	TRBJ2-5	TRBD1
TGTGCCAGCAGCTTAGGTGGACTGAACTATGGCTACACCTTC	CASSLGGLNYGYTF	.	TRBV7-2	TRBJ1-2	.